The 19 T cell receptor beta chains presented below share a single source sample, sequenced in a study of molecular identifiers for immune sequencing clone quantification. TCRdb reprocessed the PCR reads with MiXCR, giving one entry per CDR3 protein. The table lists roughly 320,000 distinct CDR3 sequences, about 23% of them singletons. Sequencing input: naive CD8+ T cells from blood, with Jurkat cell RNA spiked in. Subset reported: FACS-sorted CD8+CD4-CCR7+CD45RA+ naive T cells. These receptors all stem from a human donor in good health. Some libraries in this study had Jurkat cell RNA spiked in.

Notes on this clonotype: One junction end does not reproduce the germline sequence, and a read error may be involved. This chain joins TRBV7-8 and TRBJ1-6; D call uncertain. CDR1 SGHVS and CDR2 FQNEAQ come from the germline V gene. This CDR3 contains 16 residues. Written as DNA, the CDR3 is TGTCCCACCAGCGTAGACACGGTGCCATATAATTCACCCCACCACTTT. It specifies CPTSVDTVPYNSPHHF.

On this clonotype itself: A much bigger clone sits one base away, suggesting this may be a read error. This chain links TRBV7-9 with TRBJ2-6; 7 positions match TRBD2. Germline assignment: CDR1 SEHNR and CDR2 FQNEAQ (reference sequence). CDR3 size: 19 residues. DNA for the CDR3: TGTGCCAGCAGCCCCCCTCGGCTAGCGGAAAGCTCTGGGGCCAACGTCCAGACTTTC. It specifies CASSPPRLAESSGANVQTF.

This chain connects TRBV4-3 to TRBJ2-1; a possible D gene is TRBD1 (6 bases). V lost 0 bases to trimming and J lost 7 bases, with 13 bases between them. The CDR3 runs to 15 residues. Germline CDR1 LGHNA, CDR2 YSLEER. The CDR3 region is CASSQDRARGNEQFF. The DNA for the CDR3 is TGCGCCAGCAGCCAAGATCGGGCCAGGGGTAATGAGCAGTTCTTC.

V usage is TRBV27 and J usage is TRBJ1-5, with D unresolved. Germline assignment: CDR1 MNHEY and CDR2 SMNVEV (reference sequence). V was pared by 4 bases and J by 7 bases, with 11 bases between. This CDR3 is 13 amino acids long. The CDR3 reads CASSYASQQPQHF. The CDR3 coding sequence is TGTGCCAGCAGTTACGCTTCGCAGCAGCCCCAGCATTTT.

This clonotype showed up just a few times. J is TRBJ2-3 and V is TRBV13; TRBD1 is a possible D gene (6 bases). The CDR3 covers 16 residues. Trimming removed 5 bases at V and 2 bases at J, with 17 bases between. From germline, CDR1 is PRHDT and CDR2 FYEKMQ (reference sequence). The CDR3 bases are TGTGCCAGCAGCCTAATACAGGGAGTAGTCACAGATACGCAGTATTTT. Its translation: CASSLIQGVVTDTQYF.

This clonotype was detected only a few times. V is TRBV10-2 and J is TRBJ2-5; TRBD2 aligns across 9 bases. The CDR3 runs 18 residues. Losses at the gene ends were 0 bases for V and 0 bases for J; bases not matched to a gene: 8. The germline V gene encodes CDR1 WSHSY and CDR2 SAAADI. The CDR3 region has the DNA TGCGCCAGCAGTGAGTCGCCCTGGACTAGCGCATACCAAGAGACCCAGTACTTC. Translation gives CASSESPWTSAYQETQYF.

This clonotype occurred many times. The rearrangement joins TRBV12-3 or TRBV12-4 to TRBJ2-7; 9 bases line up with TRBD1. The CDR3 length is 12 residues. With V trimmed by 5 bases and J by 7 bases, 3 bases remained unmatched. DNA for the CDR3: TGTGCCAGCAGTGGACAGGGGCGAGAGCAGTACTTC. Translation gives CASSGQGREQYF.

This clonotype has ten or more counts. The chain uses TRBV5-6 and TRBJ1-5, with 7 bases fitting TRBD1. In germline, CDR1 is SGHDT, CDR2 YYEEEE. CDR3 length: 16 residues. Trimming at V came to 3 bases and at J to 0 bases, leaving 6 bases not matched to a gene. CDR3 protein: CASSSGQLYSNQPQHF. DNA for the CDR3: TGTGCCAGCAGCTCGGGACAGCTCTATAGCAATCAGCCCCAGCATTTT.

The sample holds a few counts of this clonotype. This sequence joins TRBV9 and TRBJ2-5; D is ambiguous. V dropped 3 bases and J dropped 1 base, with 4 bases sitting between them. The CDR3 sequence is 12 residues long. The V gene's germline CDR1 is SGDLS and CDR2 YYNGEE. The CDR3 protein is CASSGPQETQYF. CDR3 nucleotide sequence: TGTGCCAGCAGCGGGCCCCAAGAGACCCAGTACTTC.

The sample holds a few counts of this clonotype. The chain recombines TRBV5-4 with TRBJ2-7; 12 bases agree with TRBD2. After removal of 5 bases from V and 5 bases from J, the junction contained 5 bases not matched to a gene. This CDR3 is built from 14 residues. Germline CDR1 and CDR2: SGHNT and YYREEE (reference sequence). This CDR3 is CASSLAGGTDEQYF. The CDR3 nucleotides are TGTGCCAGCAGTCTAGCGGGAGGGACCGACGAGCAGTACTTC.

The J gene is TRBJ2-7, the V gene TRBV7-9; perhaps D is TRBD1 or TRBD2 (5 bases each). CDR3 length: 16 amino acids. Deletions cut 5 bases from V and 5 bases from J, with 22 bases between. Per germline, CDR1 SEHNR and CDR2 FQNEAQ (reference sequence). The CDR3 nucleotides are TGTGCCAGCAGCAGCGTCGGGGACCGAGGGTCCGACGAGCAGTACTTC. This gives the protein CASSSVGDRGSDEQYF.

The chain uses TRBV6-2 or TRBV6-3 and TRBJ2-1; D not certain. In germline, CDR1 is MNHEY, CDR2 SVGEGT. Trimming pared 5 bases from V and 3 bases from J, leaving 17 bases between. The CDR3 is 16 amino acids. The CDR3 spells CASSPFSPRYYNEQFF. In nucleotides, the CDR3 is TGTGCCAGCAGTCCCTTTAGCCCTCGTTACTACAATGAGCAGTTCTTC.

To note about this clonotype: A single base separates this from a much larger clone, so it may be a read error. The chain recombines TRBV4-3 with TRBJ2-7; TRBD1 agrees at 8 bases. Germline V CDR1 and CDR2: LGHNA, YSLEER. The CDR3 totals 15 residues. CDR3 amino acids: CASSPSTGASYGQYF. Here the CDR3 DNA reads TGCGCCAGCAGCCCTTCGACAGGGGCCTCCTACGGGCAGTACTTC.

A single count supports this clonotype. A much larger clone lies a single base off, so this may be a read error. This chain connects TRBV5-1 to TRBJ1-2, with D unclear. V lost 5 bases, J lost 2 bases, and 7 bases lay in between. This CDR3 spans 12 amino acids. Germline V gene sequence: CDR1 SGHRS, CDR2 YFSETQ. In nucleotides, the CDR3 is TGCGCCAGCAGATTGCAAAACTATGGCTACACCTTC. Its translation is CASRLQNYGYTF.

The rearrangement joins TRBV4-3 to TRBJ2-2, with 8 bases identical to TRBD2. J lost 6 bases, V lost 0 bases, and 3 bases had no gene match. Germline V gene lookup returns CDR1 LGHNA and CDR2 YSLEER. This CDR3 contains 15 residues. The CDR3 loop is CASSQDSGSPGELFF. The CDR3 bases are TGCGCCAGCAGCCAAGACAGCGGGAGCCCCGGGGAGCTGTTTTTT.

This clonotype was seen a few times. The chain recombines TRBV6-2 or TRBV6-3 with TRBJ1-1; D remains unclear. CDR1 and CDR2 from the germline V gene are MNHEY and SVGEGT. V lost 7 bases and J 3 bases, leaving 15 bases between the germline ends. This CDR3 region has 14 residues. This chain's CDR3 is CASNSVFEDTEAFF. The CDR3 DNA reads TGTGCCAGCAACTCCGTGTTCGAGGACACTGAAGCTTTCTTT.

The chain is built from TRBV28 and TRBJ2-5; D ambiguous. The germline V and J ends were trimmed by 6 bases and 2 bases, with 13 bases remaining between them. Germline assignment: CDR1 MDHEN and CDR2 SYDVKM. The CDR3 is 14 amino acids. In nucleotides, the CDR3 is TGTGCCAGCAGAGACGGATACCTGCAAGAGACCCAGTACTTC. Protein sequence: CASRDGYLQETQYF.

The chain uses TRBV6-2 or TRBV6-3 and TRBJ2-2; 9 bases line up with TRBD2. Germline V gene sequence: CDR1 MNHEY, CDR2 SVGEGT. The CDR3 is 18 residues long. The V segment lost 0 bases and the J segment 1 base; nucleotides outside the gene matches: 6. This CDR3 reads CASSYSRLAGMNTGELFF. In nucleotides, the CDR3 is TGTGCCAGCAGTTACTCGAGGCTAGCGGGGATGAACACCGGGGAGCTGTTTTTT.

This sequence joins TRBV4-3 and TRBJ2-5, with unresolved D. The V end lost 0 bases, the J end lost 2 bases, and 13 bases lay between the germline ends. This CDR3 has 16 amino acids. Looked up from germline, CDR1 is LGHNA and CDR2 is YSLEER. The CDR3 nucleotides are TGCGCCAGCAGCCAAGACCTATACTACGGGCAAGAGACCCAGTACTTC. It specifies CASSQDLYYGQETQYF.